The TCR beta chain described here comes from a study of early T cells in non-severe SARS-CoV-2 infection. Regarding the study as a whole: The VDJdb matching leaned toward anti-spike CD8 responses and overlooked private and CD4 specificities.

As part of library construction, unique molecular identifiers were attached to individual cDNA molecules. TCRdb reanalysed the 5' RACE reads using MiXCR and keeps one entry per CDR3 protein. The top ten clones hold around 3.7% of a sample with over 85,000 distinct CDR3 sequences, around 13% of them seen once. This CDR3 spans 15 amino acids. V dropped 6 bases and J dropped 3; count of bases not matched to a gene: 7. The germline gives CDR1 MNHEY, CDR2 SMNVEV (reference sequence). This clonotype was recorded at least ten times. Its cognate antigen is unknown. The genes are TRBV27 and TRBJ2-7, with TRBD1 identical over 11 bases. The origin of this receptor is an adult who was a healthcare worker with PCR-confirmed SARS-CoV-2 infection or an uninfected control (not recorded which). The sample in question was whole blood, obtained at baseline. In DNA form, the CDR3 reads TGTGCCAGCAGCTCCACCGGGACAGGGGGCTACGAGCAGTACTTC. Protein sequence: CASSSTGTGGYEQYF.